Described below is a single T cell receptor beta chain sequence and its context. In the authors' methods: It was from reference gene primer amplification that nucleated cell counts were estimated. Sequencing was performed with immunoSEQ multiplex PCR; in TCRdb, only in-frame clones are kept and a portion is missing. V, J and clone size are taken as reported in that table, and D and trimming were inferred from the DNA itself. The sample includes tens of thousands of clones, more than 90% of them seen just once. This sample was included in a study of blood T cell repertoires in COVID-19. As for the study in general: Specimens from acute and convalescent COVID-19 originated in the United States, Italy and Spain. Sources were T cells, B-cell-depleted T cells, or PBMCs; the material itself was cDNA or gDNA.

CDR1 and CDR2 from the germline V gene are MGHRA and YSYEKL. The CDR3 runs 16 residues. The trim removed 2 bases at V and 5 bases at J, leaving 8 bases unmatched. Sequencing used peripheral blood. The clonotype originates from a human donor in a cohort sampled during active COVID-19. V and J are TRBV4-1 and TRBJ1-2, with 10 bases identical to TRBD1. The CDR3 DNA reads as TGCGCCAGCAGCCAACTCGGGACAGGGGTTCGGTATGGCTACACCTTC. This codes for CASSQLGTGVRYGYTF.